Given below is one T cell receptor beta chain in context. TCRbeta library preparation incorporated unique molecular identifiers. TCRdb reanalysed the PCR reads using MiXCR and keeps one entry per CDR3 protein. This table has 200,000 to 250,000 distinct CDR3 sequences, 8% to 9.5% appearing once. The entry originates in a study of T-cell reconstitution after alpha-beta-depleted transplantation in children. The receptor was isolated from a human donor who donated a stem cell graft to a child with acute lymphoblastic leukemia. The source material was PBMCs from the stem cell graft donor, sampled from the stem cell graft.

CDR3 sequence reads: CASSFRGGAEGDTQYF. CDR3 nucleotide sequence: TGTGCCAGCAGCTTTCGCGGGGGGGCTGAGGGAGATACGCAGTATTTT. The chain employs TRBV11-3 and TRBJ2-3; TRBD2 agrees at 9 bases. Unmatched junction bases numbered 9, after V lost 3 bases and J lost 5 bases. This CDR3 contains 16 residues. From germline, CDR1 is SGHNT and CDR2 YENEEA.